The 10 T cell receptor beta chains listed next were all sequenced from one sample in a study of Ad26.COV2.S vaccination and SARS-CoV-2 variants. Sequencing was performed with immunoSEQ multiplex PCR; in TCRdb, only in-frame clones are kept and a portion is missing. This table holds roughly 510,000 clones, roughly 87% found once. Indicated treatment: some 19 received Ad26.COV2.S at low or high dose, single or two shots; about five received placebo; per-sample allocation not given. Collection of samples fell on day 63 after the first vaccine or placebo injection. Sequencing used peripheral blood, obtained in a trial of Ad26.COV2.S vaccine versus placebo. These receptors came from a person between 18 and 65 years old who received the Ad26.COV2.S COVID-19 vaccine or a placebo.

The chain combines TRBV6-6 with TRBJ2-7; TRBD1 is a possible D gene (5 bases). The germline V gene encodes CDR1 MNHNY and CDR2 SVGAGI (reference sequence). V was pared by 1 base and J by 0 bases, with 13 bases between. This CDR3 comprises 16 residues. This chain's CDR3 is CASSYWGPDRSYEQYF. The CDR3 bases are TGTGCCAGCAGTTACTGGGGCCCTGATCGCTCCTACGAGCAGTACTTC.

DNA for the CDR3: TGTGCCAGCAGTTTTAGGCAGAGGGCCACTGAAGCTTTCTTT. Its protein is CASSFRQRATEAFF. The genes are TRBV28 and TRBJ1-1; D ambiguous. Trimming cost V 3 bases and J 4 bases, with 12 bases left between them. Germline V gene sequence: CDR1 MDHEN, CDR2 SYDVKM. This CDR3 is 14 amino acids long.

This chain uses TRBV7-2 with TRBJ2-7; D is tentatively TRBD1 or TRBD2 (6 bases each). Trimming cost V 2 bases and J 3 bases, with 17 bases left between them. This CDR3 contains 16 residues. The germline V gene has CDR1 SGHTA and CDR2 FQGNSA. Here the CDR3 DNA reads TGTGCCAGCAGCTTAAGTTCGGGGGCCTGGGGCTACGAGCAGTACTTC. Its translation is CASSLSSGAWGYEQYF. Combining the CDR3 with reference TRBV7-2 and TRBJ2-7 gives the whole variable domain GAGVSQSPSNKVTEKGKDVELRCDPISGHTALYWYRQSLGQGLEFLIYFQGNSAPDKSGLPSDRFSAERTGGSVSTLTIQRTQQEDSAVYLCASSLSSGAWGYEQYFGPGTRLTVT.

The J gene is TRBJ2-1, the V gene TRBV9; 9 nucleotides match TRBD1. The length of the CDR3 is 19 residues. V gave up 3 bases and J gave up 9 bases; unmatched junction bases: 22. CDR1 and CDR2 from the germline V gene are SGDLS and YYNGEE. The CDR3 here is CASSARGLSGTGILGEQFF. The CDR3 DNA follows: TGTGCCAGCAGCGCTAGGGGCCTTTCCGGGACAGGGATACTCGGTGAGCAGTTCTTC.

V and J are TRBV9 and TRBJ2-5; 9 bases are a match to TRBD2. With 4 bases clipped from V and 4 bases from J, the junction kept 11 bases outside the gene matches. CDR1 and CDR2 from the germline V gene are SGDLS and YYNGEE. CDR3 length equals 16 residues. The CDR3 loop reads CASSQRIAGDGETQYF. As DNA, the CDR3 is TGTGCCAGCAGCCAAAGAATAGCGGGAGACGGAGAGACCCAGTACTTC.

The V gene is TRBV9, the J gene TRBJ2-5; TRBD2 might be the D (6 bases). The CDR3 covers 15 residues. CDR1 and CDR2 (germline): SGDLS, YYNGEE. V lost 4 bases and J lost 6, with 19 bases in between. CDR3 sequence reads: CASSTPRDFEQTQYF. CDR3 DNA: TGTGCCAGCAGCACCCCTCGGGACTTTGAGCAGACCCAGTACTTC.

V usage is TRBV21-1 and J usage is TRBJ2-7. TRBV21-1 is marked as a pseudogene. The CDR3 consists of 16 residues. The DNA of the CDR3 is TGTGCCAGCAGCAAAGGGAAGCAGCATCTAACCTACGAGCAGTACTTC. Protein: CASSKGKQHLTYEQYF.

The chain links TRBV18 to TRBJ2-6; a weak D match, TRBD2 (5 bases). V was pared by 4 bases and J by 4 bases, with 17 bases between. Germline-derived CDR1 and CDR2 are KGHSH and LQKENI. The CDR3 runs to 17 residues. The DNA of the CDR3 is TGTGCCAGCTCACAGCGCAGCGGTCTCCACGGGGCCAACGTCCTGACTTTC. Encoded protein: CASSQRSGLHGANVLTF.

The J gene is TRBJ2-1, the V gene TRBV28, with D hard to call. Trimming took 5 bases from V and 8 from J, leaving 10 bases between them. Germline CDR1 MDHEN, CDR2 SYDVKM. This CDR3 spans 12 amino acids. For the CDR3, the DNA is TGTGCCAGCAGTGTTCAGCGAGATGAGCAGTTCTTC. Protein product: CASSVQRDEQFF.

This clone showed up many times. CDR3 sequence (DNA): TGTGCCAGCATCCAGGACGGATATGGCTACACCTTC. Protein sequence: CASIQDGYGYTF. The V and J genes are TRBV5-5 and TRBJ1-2; D uncertain. Looked up from germline, CDR1 is SGHKS and CDR2 is YYEKEE (reference sequence). The V end was cut by 6 bases, the J end by 5 bases, with 11 bases between. The CDR3 runs 12 residues.